These 17 T cell receptor beta chains were sequenced from one sample in a study of T cell responses to AZD1222 COVID-19 vaccine. Assay used: immunoSEQ multiplex PCR; TCRdb lists only in-frame clones, some missing. The sample holds about 130,000 clones, 70% to 90% seen once. The sample here was peripheral blood, taken on day 0 of AZD1222 vaccination. These receptors came from an adult in good health.

The gene calls are TRBV9 and TRBJ1-2, with D unresolved. Germline CDR1 reads SGDLS; CDR2 reads YYNGEE. This CDR3 comprises 13 residues. Trimming pared 4 bases from V and 2 bases from J, leaving 9 bases between. CDR3 in DNA: TGTGCCAGCAGCCTTGGGAGGAACTATGGCTACACCTTC. This gives the protein CASSLGRNYGYTF.

J is TRBJ1-1 and V is TRBV19, with a weak D call TRBD1 (6 bases). The CDR3 extends over 12 amino acids. Trimming left V 3 bases short and J 7 bases short, with 9 bases between. Germline CDR1 reads LNHDA; CDR2 reads SQIVND (reference sequence). CDR3 sequence: CASSIYRDEAFF. The DNA for the CDR3 is TGTGCCAGTAGTATCTACAGGGATGAAGCTTTCTTT.

V and J are TRBV19 and TRBJ1-5; D unresolved. The length of the CDR3 is 10 residues. Germline assignment: CDR1 LNHDA and CDR2 SQIVND (reference sequence). Trimming left V 5 bases short and J 5 bases short, with 1 base between. CDR3 bases: TGTGCCAGTAGTTATCAGCCCCAGCATTTT. Translation: CASSYQPQHF.

This chain joins TRBV27 and TRBJ1-4; weak D call: TRBD1 (5 bases). Germline V gene lookup returns CDR1 MNHEY and CDR2 SMNVEV (reference sequence). The CDR3 loop spans 16 amino acids. With 2 bases removed from V and 0 bases from J, the gap between germline ends came to 10 bases. The CDR3 sequence: CASSLGQGTTNEKLFF. In nucleotides, the CDR3 is TGTGCCAGCAGTTTAGGGCAGGGAACAACTAATGAAAAACTGTTTTTT.

V and J are TRBV3-1 (or the pseudogene TRBV3-2) and TRBJ2-1, with 11 bases matching TRBD2. V lost 0 bases to trimming and J lost 1 base; unmatched junction nucleotides: 8. The germline gives CDR1 LGHDT, CDR2 YNNKEL (reference sequence). The CDR3 has 19 residues. The CDR3 loop reads CASSQEGGVAGGSYNEQFF. CDR3 in DNA: TGTGCCAGCAGCCAAGAAGGTGGGGTAGCGGGAGGGTCCTACAATGAGCAGTTCTTC.

The chain is built from TRBV5-1 and TRBJ1-1; 7 nucleotides agree with TRBD1. This CDR3 is built from 15 residues. V trimming: 2 bases; J trimming: 3 bases; junction bases outside the gene matches: 7. Germline CDR1 reads SGHRS; CDR2 reads YFSETQ. DNA for the CDR3: TGCGCCAGCAGCTTCACACCTCAGGGGGACACTGAAGCTTTCTTT. Amino acids: CASSFTPQGDTEAFF.

Comment on this clone: At one end the junction does not follow the germline gene, possibly because of a read error. CDR3 sequence (DNA): TGTGCCAGCCGTGAGGGGCGAGGAAGCACTCGGCCCCAGCATTTT. Protein: CASREGRGSTRPQHF. The V gene is TRBV6-1, the J gene TRBJ1-5, with D possibly TRBD1 on 5 matching bases. CDR1 is MNHNS, CDR2 SASEGT, per germline. The CDR3 length is 15 residues.

There are a few counts of this clone. The chain employs TRBV19 and TRBJ1-4, with 10 bases aligning to TRBD1. The ends lost 5 bases at V and 3 bases at J; junction bases unmatched: 6. Germline V gene sequence: CDR1 LNHDA, CDR2 SQIVND (reference sequence). CDR3 size: 16 residues. The CDR3 bases are TGTGCCAGTAGTTTACGACAGGGGGCGGCTAATGAAAAACTGTTTTTT. Its translation: CASSLRQGAANEKLFF.

V gene TRBV7-6 combines with J gene TRBJ2-7; 8 positions match TRBD1. CDR3 length equals 15 residues. V trimming: 5 bases; J trimming: 5 bases; junction bases outside the gene matches: 11. The V gene's germline CDR1 is SGHVS and CDR2 FNYEAQ. CDR3 sequence: CASSQAWTGSDEQYF. CDR3 nucleotides: TGTGCCAGCAGCCAAGCTTGGACAGGGAGCGACGAGCAGTACTTC.

V is TRBV10-1 and J is TRBJ2-5, with D tentatively TRBD2 (5 bases). Trimming shortened V by 3 bases and J by 4 bases, and 21 bases separated the two germline ends. The CDR3 is 17 residues long. From germline, CDR1 is WNHNN and CDR2 SYGVQD (reference sequence). In nucleotides, the CDR3 is TGCGCCAGCAGTGACGGCGTGGGAGCGTCAGTAGGAGAGACCCAGTACTTC. As protein: CASSDGVGASVGETQYF.

This CDR3 is CASSGTEQNTLYGYTF. For the CDR3, the DNA is TGTGCCAGCAGTGGGACAGAGCAAAATACACTCTATGGCTACACCTTC. The chain uses TRBV6-1 and TRBJ1-2, with D tentatively TRBD1 (6 bases). V was trimmed by 4 bases and J by 4 bases, leaving 19 bases between them. The CDR3 covers 16 residues. Germline-derived CDR1 and CDR2 are MNHNS and SASEGT.

The chain is built from TRBV5-1 and TRBJ2-5, with D possibly called TRBD1 or TRBD2 (5 bases each). Per the germline V gene, CDR1 is SGHRS and CDR2 is YFSETQ. This CDR3 has 14 amino acids. Trimming stripped 0 bases from V and 5 bases from J, with 11 bases between. In nucleotides, the CDR3 is TGCGCCAGCAGCTTGGGAGTCGGGGCGGAGACCCAGTACTTC. Translating it yields CASSLGVGAETQYF. Supplemented by reference TRBV5-1 and TRBJ2-5, the full variable domain reads KAGVTQTPRYLIKTRGQQVTLSCSPISGHRSVSWYQQTPGQGLQFLFEYFSETQRNKGNFPGRFSGRQFSNSRSEMNVSTLELGDSALYLCASSLGVGAETQYFGPGTRLLVL.

This chain connects TRBV12-5 to TRBJ2-7, with D unclear. CDR3 length equals 15 residues. Trimming pared 0 bases from V and 5 bases from J, leaving 14 bases between. Germline CDR1 LGHNT, CDR2 FRNRAP. In DNA, the CDR3 is TGTGCTAGTGGTTTGGTACCTAGAGCTCCCCACGAGCAGTACTTC. This translates into CASGLVPRAPHEQYF.

About this clone itself: A much larger clone is a single base away; this may be a read error. The sample has other DNA sequences that encode this CDR3 too. This chain links TRBV29-1 with TRBJ2-6; D is unresolved. CDR3 length equals 13 residues. Germline CDR1 is SQVTM and CDR2 is ANQGSEA. Trimming removed 2 bases from V and 0 bases from J, with 2 bases in between. DNA for the CDR3: TGCAGCGTTGAACCCTCTGGGGCCAACGTCCTGACTTTC. Its protein is CSVEPSGANVLTF.

The chain carries TRBV5-1 and TRBJ1-4; D is perhaps TRBD1 (6 bases). Trimming pared 4 bases from V and 8 bases from J, leaving 15 bases between. CDR1 is SGHRS, CDR2 YFSETQ, per germline. The CDR3 sequence is 14 residues long. CDR3: CASSPDRPGEKLFF. CDR3 sequence (DNA): TGCGCCAGCAGCCCAGACAGGCCAGGGGAAAAACTGTTTTTT.

This clone has a single count. The V gene is TRBV25-1, the J gene TRBJ1-4; unclear D gene. The CDR3 contains 14 residues. Trimming took 5 bases from V and 2 from J, leaving 9 bases between them. The germline V gene encodes CDR1 MGHDK and CDR2 SYGVNS. DNA of the CDR3: TGTGCCAGCAGTACCCGGAGGACTAATGAAAAACTGTTTTTT. It is translated as CASSTRRTNEKLFF.

The chain employs TRBV7-2 and TRBJ2-5; D ambiguous. The germline CDR1 and CDR2 sequences are SGHTA and FQGNSA. Between the trimmed V and J ends, which lost 5 bases and 5 bases, there was a span of 12 bases. The CDR3 has 13 amino acids. The CDR3 coding sequence is TGTGCCAGCAGCCCATCCCCTGTTGAGACCCAGTACTTC. Its translation: CASSPSPVETQYF.